This paragraph covers one T cell receptor beta chain sequence. The repertoire was sequenced with immunoSEQ multiplex PCR; TCRdb's copy has only in-frame clones and lacks some. The repertoire holds around 280,000 clones, with around nine tenths as singletons. This entry is derived from a study of blood T cell repertoires in COVID-19. Germline V CDR1 and CDR2: MDHEN, SYDVKM. The length of the CDR3 is 13 residues. Trimming took 6 bases from V and 3 from J, leaving 11 bases between them. Input material: peripheral blood. The chain carries TRBV28 and TRBJ1-2; possibly TRBD1 for D (6 bases). The sequence was obtained from a woman in her 30s with COVID-19, enrolled during active disease. CDR3 coding DNA: TGTGCCAGCAGCCAGGGGAGGGACTATGGCTACACCTTC. Translation: CASSQGRDYGYTF.